The entry below describes one T cell receptor beta chain. Its antigen is unidentified. This specimen belongs to a study of shared clonotypes between healthy human individuals. Study context: Per donor, three plates held CD4 naive cells, three held CD4 memory, two held CD8 naive and one held CD8 memory.

Measured with immunoSEQ multiplex PCR; TCRdb has only the in-frame clones, and not every one. The profile shows 600,000 to 750,000 clones, 55% to 75% of them singletons. Study findings and constraints: Investigators expected sequencing depth to affect clonotype sharing among donors. Naive subsets, compared against memory subsets, generally had larger estimated richness values.

The V gene's germline CDR1 is SGHDT and CDR2 YYEEEE. The CDR3 sequence is 16 residues long. Trimming cost V 4 bases and J 0 bases, with 16 bases left between them. Sequencing was carried out using memory CD4+ T cells sorted from blood. The subset denotes: CD45RA-negative fraction. The V call is TRBV5-6, the J call TRBJ1-2; D is perhaps TRBD1 (5 bases). This receptor was obtained from a woman younger than 45 in good health. Here the CDR3 DNA reads TGTGCCAGCAGCCGAATTAAGGCAGGGACTAACTATGGCTACACCTTC. Translated, it gives CASSRIKAGTNYGYTF.